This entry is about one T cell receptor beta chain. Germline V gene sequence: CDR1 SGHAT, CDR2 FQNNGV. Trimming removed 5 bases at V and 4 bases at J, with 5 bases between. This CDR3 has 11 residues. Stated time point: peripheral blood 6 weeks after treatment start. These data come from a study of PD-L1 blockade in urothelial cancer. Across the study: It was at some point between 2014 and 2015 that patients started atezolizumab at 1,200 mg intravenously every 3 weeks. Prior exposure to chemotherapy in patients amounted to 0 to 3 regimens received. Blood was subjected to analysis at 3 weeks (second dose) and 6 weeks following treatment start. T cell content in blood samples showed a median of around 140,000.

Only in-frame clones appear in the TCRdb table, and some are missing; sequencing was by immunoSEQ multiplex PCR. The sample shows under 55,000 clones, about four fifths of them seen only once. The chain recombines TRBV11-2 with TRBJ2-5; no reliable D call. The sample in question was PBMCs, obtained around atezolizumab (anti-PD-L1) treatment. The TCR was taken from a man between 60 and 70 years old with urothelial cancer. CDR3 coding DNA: TGTGCCAGCAGCCTCCTAGAGACCCAGTACTTC. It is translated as CASSLLETQYF.